This entry concerns a single T cell receptor beta chain. What it recognizes is unknown. This sample is drawn from a study of T cells after yellow fever vaccination. Findings and caveats of the study: Detected again after the booster were most primary-vaccination clones, at approximately 95% CD4 and nearly 90% CD8. Researchers cautioned that FACS-sorted repertoires could harbor abundant clonotypes contaminating from the bulk population. A limited proportion of clonotypes was detected within both the CD4 and CD8 compartments.

Template switching by 5'RACE produced TCR cDNA, adding a universal primer site and UMIs. TCRdb redid the calling of the 5' RACE reads with MiXCR, one entry per CDR3 protein. This sample has hundreds of thousands of distinct CDR3 sequences, with roughly 10% found just once. J was trimmed by 6 bases and V by 2 bases; bases with no gene match: 3. Germline loops: CDR1 SGHRS, CDR2 YFSETQ. This CDR3 spans 14 amino acids. The receptor comes from a man between 18 and 29 years old who received the YFV17D yellow fever vaccine. This chain links TRBV5-1 with TRBJ2-1, with 9 bases aligning to TRBD1. This specimen consisted of PBMCs, obtained on the day of the first yellow fever vaccination. The CDR3 region is CASSFGTGSNEQFF. The CDR3 bases are TGCGCCAGCAGCTTTGGGACAGGGTCCAATGAGCAGTTCTTC.